This T cell receptor (beta chain) was retrieved from a study of post-analysis software for immune sequencing data. Findings and caveats of the study: In patients, five or six TRBV segments were more frequent than in controls, with TRBV5-6, TRBV5-1 and TRBV20-1 among them.

J gave up 5 bases and V 6 bases, and 12 bases lay outside the gene matches. The CDR3 has 16 amino acids. The table lists this clonotype with a few counts. Its antigen is still unknown. cDNA libraries for TCR beta contained unique molecular identifiers. In TCRdb, the PCR reads were re-called with MiXCR into one record per CDR3 protein. The sample lists 820,000 or so distinct CDR3 sequences, roughly half seen once, with 4.6% in the top ten. The chain uses TRBV12-3 or TRBV12-4 and TRBJ2-7; 11 bases line up with TRBD1. The origin of this receptor is a girl under 18 with multiple sclerosis. The sequencing sample was made of blood. CDR3 bases: TGTGCCAGCAGCAAAGATGGACAGGGGGCGCATGACGAGCAGTACTTC. Amino acid sequence: CASSKDGQGAHDEQYF.